This TCR beta chain was documented in a study of OX40 agonist ivuxolimab in advanced cancers. At the level of the study: Participants averaged about 60 years of age (range roughly 23 to 80) and were 82.7% male.

Produced via immunoSEQ multiplex PCR; TCRdb's table is partial and in-frame only. The repertoire has roughly 50,000 clones, more than 75% of them found once; the top ten carry approximately 10%. With regard to this clone: The antigen remains undetermined.

Germline-derived CDR1 and CDR2 are SEHNR and FQNEAQ (reference sequence). The CDR3 length is 14 residues. The V end lost 1 base, the J end lost 5 bases, and 11 bases lay between the germline ends. Study-wide results and limits: Expanded clones tended on average to be more numerous among CD8+ T cells than CD4+. No antigen was identified for the clonally expanded peripheral T cells. Relatively little clonal expansion, among the lowest observed, appeared in partial responders at 0.1-3.0 mg/kg.

This TCR was sampled from an adult with an advanced solid tumor such as melanoma, head and neck, liver or kidney cancer. Sequenced material: CD4+ or CD8+ T cells sorted from blood, taken in a trial of the OX40 agonist ivuxolimab. The V call is TRBV7-9, the J call TRBJ1-2; no clear D. In DNA, the CDR3 is TGTGCCAGCAGCTTAGGGGAGGGCCCTTATGGCTACACCTTC. It translates to CASSLGEGPYGYTF.